The rows below give T cell receptor beta chains drawn from one sample of a study of radiation and T cells in renal cell carcinoma. Sequenced by immunoSEQ multiplex PCR; TCRdb stores in-frame clones only, minus some. The sample lists 24,000 or so clones, over 50% occurring once. The material was tumor tissue, obtained from a patient whose treatment was nephrectomy without radiotherapy. The origin of the receptors is a human donor with renal cell carcinoma. The CDR3 runs from the conserved cysteine through the conserved F or W. Each record gives: clone size, J gene, V gene, D gene, CDR3 DNA, CDR3 protein. The D gene is left open where the match is weak. The size field is filled for only some rows; it gives once, few, many or a size class.

- TRBJ2-1 TRBV9 - TGTGCCAGCAGCGTAGAAGGGAGGCATGAGCAGTTCTTC CASSVEGRHEQFF
- TRBJ1-5 TRBV6-1 - TGTGCCAGCACCTCACAAACGGGCCAGCCCCAGCATTTT CASTSQTGQPQHF
- TRBJ2-1 TRBV7-3 - TGTGCCAGCAGCCCCCGGTGGGGCAATGAGCAGTTCTTC CASSPRWGNEQFF
- TRBJ2-7 TRBV11-1 - TGTGCCAGCAGCTTAGTTTCGACAGCATTCCCCTACGAGCAGTACTTC CASSLVSTAFPYEQYF
- TRBJ2-5 TRBV4-1 TRBD2 TGCGCCAGCAGCCCTCAGGGCAGCGGGGGGGCGTTTGAGACCCAGTACTTC CASSPQGSGGAFETQYF
- TRBJ2-5 TRBV9 TRBD2 TGTGCCAGCAGCCCCAGGGGCGGGGGGGCCCAAGAGACCCAGTACTTC CASSPRGGGAQETQYF
- TRBJ2-7 TRBV19 - TGTGCCAGTAGTGCCCTCAGGGGGGCAGTAGGTGGAGAGCAGTACTTC CASSALRGAVGGEQYF
few TRBJ1-3 TRBV19 - TGTGCCAGTATCCCCCGGGCCACTGTCGGTGGAAACACCATATATTTT CASIPRATVGGNTIYF
few TRBJ1-4 TRBV2 - TGTGCCAGCAGTGAACGAAAACTGTTTTTT CASSERKLFF
- TRBJ1-5 TRBV30 TRBD1 TGTGCCTGGTCTCCGGGACAGGGATATGACGGCGATCAGCCCCAGCATTTT CAWSPGQGYDGDQPQHF
few TRBJ1-5 TRBV15 - TGTGCCACCAGCCGGGACCCCACAAATCAGCCCCAGCATTTT CATSRDPTNQPQHF
once TRBJ1-4 TRBV9 - TGTGCCAGCAGCGTAGGAAAACAGCTTAATGAAAAACTGTTTTTT CASSVGKQLNEKLFF
- TRBJ2-2 TRBV2 - TGTGCCAGCAGTGAGGTTCTCGCGAACACCGGGGAGCTGTTTTTT CASSEVLANTGELFF
- TRBJ2-2 TRBV29-1 - TGCAGCGTTGGACGTGTGACCGGGGAGCTGTTTTTT CSVGRVTGELFF
- TRBJ1-6 TRBV7-8 - TGTGCCAGCAGCGCCCGGGGGGGGTTTAATTCACCCCTCCACTTT CASSARGGFNSPLHF
few TRBJ2-7 TRBV7-9 TRBD2 TGTGCCAGCAGCCCCCAAGGGAAGCGGGGGGGCTACGAGCAGTACTTC CASSPQGKRGGYEQYF
many TRBJ2-1 TRBV4-3 - TGCGCCAGCAGCCAAGACGCCATCCATGAGCAGTTCTTC CASSQDAIHEQFF
- TRBJ2-2 TRBV5-3 TRBD2 TGTGCCAGAAGTTTAGCGGGGGGCACCGGGGAGCTGTTTTTT CARSLAGGTGELFF
medium-sized TRBJ2-2 TRBV30 TRBD1 TGTGCCTGGAAAGGGGGACAGAACGTCCTAACCGGGGAGCTGTTTTTT CAWKGGQNVLTGELFF
- TRBJ1-1 TRBV5-5 - TGTGCCAGCAGCTTTGGAGCGGGGGCGGATAGCGTCGGTGAAGCTTTCTTT CASSFGAGADSVGEAFF
hyperexpanded TRBJ1-1 TRBV4-3 TRBD1 TGCGCCAGCAGCCGTGGACAGGGGGCGACTGAAGCTTTCTTT CASSRGQGATEAFF
- TRBJ1-2 TRBV21-1 - TGTGCCAGCAGCCCCAGAAAGATGACAGCCCACACCGGGGGCTACACCTTC CASSPRKMTAHTGGYTF
- TRBJ1-1 TRBV29-1 TRBD1 TGCAGCGAGCGACAGGGGGGCACTGAAGCTTTCTTT CSERQGGTEAFF
- TRBJ1-2 TRBV6-4 - TGTGCCAGCAGTGATCGGGGGTTTGGTGGCTACACCTTC CASSDRGFGGYTF
- TRBJ1-5 TRBV7-8 - TGTGCCAGCAGCGTGGGGACAATAGGCAATCAGCCCCAGCATTTT CASSVGTIGNQPQHF
- TRBJ1-5 TRBV10-1 - TGCGCCAGCAGTGAGAGGCGGACAGTTGACAATCAGCCCCAGCATTTT CASSERRTVDNQPQHF
- TRBJ1-1 TRBV6-6 - TGTGCCAGCAGCCCGAACTTTGGCGGTACTGAAGCTTTCTTT CASSPNFGGTEAFF
- TRBJ2-1 TRBV27 - TGTGCCAGCAGTTCCCTCAGGACAGTATTAAATGAGCAGTTCTTC CASSSLRTVLNEQFF
- TRBJ1-1 TRBV5-6 - TGTGCCAGCAGCCTTAAGAACACTGAAGCTTTCTTT CASSLKNTEAFF
- TRBJ2-5 TRBV7-9 - TGTGCCAGCAGCTTGGGCCGTGCCATTCTCCAAGAGACCCAGTACTTC CASSLGRAILQETQYF
- TRBJ2-5 TRBV7-9 - TGTGCCAGCAGCCCTCTGAGGTGGGAAGAGACCCAGTACTTC CASSPLRWEETQYF
- TRBJ1-1 TRBV7-3 TRBD1 TGTGCCAGCAGCAAGACAGGGGGAGACACTGAAGCTTTCTTT CASSKTGGDTEAFF
- TRBJ1-1 TRBV27 TRBD1 TGTGCCAGCAGTCCACCGACAGGGGGGAAGGAGGCTTTCTTT CASSPPTGGKEAFF
once TRBJ1-5 TRBV7-6 - TGTGCCAGCAGCATCAGTGGCAATCAGCCCCAGCATTTT CASSISGNQPQHF
few TRBJ2-4 TRBV11-2 TRBD1 TGTGCCAGCAGCTTAAGGGGACAGGGGATGGACATTCAGTACTTC CASSLRGQGMDIQYF
- TRBJ2-7 TRBV19 - TGTGCCAGTGGCTCCCGTGGGAGCTCCTACGAGCAGTACTTC CASGSRGSSYEQYF
- TRBJ2-7 TRBV5-4 TRBD1 TGTGCCAGCAGCCAGGGACAGGGGTTGTACGAGCAGTACTTC CASSQGQGLYEQYF
- TRBJ1-3 TRBV27 - TGTGCCAGCAGTTTATCCTACAGTCGCGGAAACACCATATATTTT CASSLSYSRGNTIYF
- TRBJ2-1 TRBV4-3 TRBD1 TGCGCCAGCAGCCAAGGGACAGGGGCTATGGATGAGCAGTTCTTC CASSQGTGAMDEQFF